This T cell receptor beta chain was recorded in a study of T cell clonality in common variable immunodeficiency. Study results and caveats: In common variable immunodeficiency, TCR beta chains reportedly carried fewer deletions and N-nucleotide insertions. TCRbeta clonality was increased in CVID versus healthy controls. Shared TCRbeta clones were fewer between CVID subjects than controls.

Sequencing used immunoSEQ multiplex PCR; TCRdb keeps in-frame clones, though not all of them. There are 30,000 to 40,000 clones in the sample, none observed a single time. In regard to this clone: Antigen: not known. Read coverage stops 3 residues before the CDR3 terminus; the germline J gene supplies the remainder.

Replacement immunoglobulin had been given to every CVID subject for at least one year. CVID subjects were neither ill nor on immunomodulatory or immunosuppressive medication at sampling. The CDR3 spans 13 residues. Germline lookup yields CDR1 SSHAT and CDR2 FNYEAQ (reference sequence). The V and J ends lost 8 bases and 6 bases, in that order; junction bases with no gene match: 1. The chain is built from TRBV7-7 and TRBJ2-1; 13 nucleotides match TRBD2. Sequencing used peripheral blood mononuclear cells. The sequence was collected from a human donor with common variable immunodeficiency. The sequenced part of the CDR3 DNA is TGTGCCAGCGGACTAGCGGGAGTCAATGAG. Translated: CASGLAGVNE. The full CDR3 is CASGLAGVNEQFF.